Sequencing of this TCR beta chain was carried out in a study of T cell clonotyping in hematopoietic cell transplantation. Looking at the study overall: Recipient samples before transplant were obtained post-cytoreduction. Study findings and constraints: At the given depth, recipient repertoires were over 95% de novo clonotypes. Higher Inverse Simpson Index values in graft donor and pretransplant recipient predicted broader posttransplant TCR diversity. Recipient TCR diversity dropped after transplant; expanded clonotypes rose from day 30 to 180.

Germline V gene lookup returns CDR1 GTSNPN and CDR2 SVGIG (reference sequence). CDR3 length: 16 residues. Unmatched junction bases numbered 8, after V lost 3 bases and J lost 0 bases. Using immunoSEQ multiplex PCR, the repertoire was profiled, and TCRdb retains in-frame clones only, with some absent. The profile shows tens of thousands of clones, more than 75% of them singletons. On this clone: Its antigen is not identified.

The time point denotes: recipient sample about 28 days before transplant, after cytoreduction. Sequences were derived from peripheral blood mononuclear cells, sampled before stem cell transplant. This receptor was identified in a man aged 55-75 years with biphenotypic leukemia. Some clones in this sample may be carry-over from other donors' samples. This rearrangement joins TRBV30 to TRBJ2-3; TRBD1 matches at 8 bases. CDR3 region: CAWRIQGGSSTDTQYF. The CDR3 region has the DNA TGTGCCTGGAGGATACAGGGGGGAAGTAGCACAGATACGCAGTATTTT.